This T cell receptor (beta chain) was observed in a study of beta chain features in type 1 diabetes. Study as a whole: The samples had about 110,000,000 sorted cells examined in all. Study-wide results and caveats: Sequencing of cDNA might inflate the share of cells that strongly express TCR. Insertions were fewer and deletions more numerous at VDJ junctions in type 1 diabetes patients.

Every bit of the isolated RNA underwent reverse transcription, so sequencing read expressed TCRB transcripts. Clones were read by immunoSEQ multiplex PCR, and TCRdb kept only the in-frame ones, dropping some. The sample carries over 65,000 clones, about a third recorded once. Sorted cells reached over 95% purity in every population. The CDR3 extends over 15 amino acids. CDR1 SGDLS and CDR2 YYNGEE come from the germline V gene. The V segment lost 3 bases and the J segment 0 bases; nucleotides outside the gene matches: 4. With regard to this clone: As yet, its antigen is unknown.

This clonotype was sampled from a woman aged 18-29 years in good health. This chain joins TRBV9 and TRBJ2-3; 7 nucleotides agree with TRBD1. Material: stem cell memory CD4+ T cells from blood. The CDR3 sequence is CASSATGSSTDTQYF. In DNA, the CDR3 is TGTGCCAGCAGCGCGACAGGGAGTAGCACAGATACGCAGTATTTT.